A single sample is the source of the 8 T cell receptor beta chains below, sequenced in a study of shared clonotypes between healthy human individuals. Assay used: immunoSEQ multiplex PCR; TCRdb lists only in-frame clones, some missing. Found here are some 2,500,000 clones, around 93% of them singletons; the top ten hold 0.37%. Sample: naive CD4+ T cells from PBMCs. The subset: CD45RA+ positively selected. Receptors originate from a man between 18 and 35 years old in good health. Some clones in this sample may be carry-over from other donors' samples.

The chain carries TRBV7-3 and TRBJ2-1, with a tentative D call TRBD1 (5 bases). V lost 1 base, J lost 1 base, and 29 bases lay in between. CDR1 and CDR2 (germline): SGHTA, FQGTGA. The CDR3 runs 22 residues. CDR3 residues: CASSLNSGQGGKSTASYNEQFF. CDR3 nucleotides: TGTGCCAGCAGCTTAAACTCTGGTCAGGGTGGTAAGAGTACAGCGTCCTACAATGAGCAGTTCTTC.

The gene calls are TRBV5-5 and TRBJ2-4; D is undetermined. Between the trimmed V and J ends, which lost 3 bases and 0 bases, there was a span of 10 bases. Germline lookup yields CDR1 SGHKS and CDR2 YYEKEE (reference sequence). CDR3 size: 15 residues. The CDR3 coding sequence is TGTGCCAGCAGCTCCTACACCGTAGCCAAAAACATTCAGTACTTC. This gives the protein CASSSYTVAKNIQYF.

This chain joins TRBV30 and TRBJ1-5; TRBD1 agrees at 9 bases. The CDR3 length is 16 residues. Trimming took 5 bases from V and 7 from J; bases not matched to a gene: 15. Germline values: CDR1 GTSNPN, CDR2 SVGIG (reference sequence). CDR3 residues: CAWERTGQGFGQPQHF. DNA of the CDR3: TGTGCCTGGGAGAGAACGGGACAGGGATTTGGCCAGCCCCAGCATTTT. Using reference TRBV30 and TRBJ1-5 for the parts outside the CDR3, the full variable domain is SQTIHQWPATLVQPVGSPLSLECTVEGTSNPNLYWYRQAAGRGLQLLFYSVGIGQISSEVPQNLSASRPQDRQFILSSKKLLLSDSGFYLCAWERTGQGFGQPQHFGDGTRLSIL.

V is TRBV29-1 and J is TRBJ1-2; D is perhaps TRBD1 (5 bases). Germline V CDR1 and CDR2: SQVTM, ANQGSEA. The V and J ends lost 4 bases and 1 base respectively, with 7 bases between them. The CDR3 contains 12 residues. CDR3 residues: CSVGQLNYGYTF. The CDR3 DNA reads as TGCAGCGTTGGACAGCTTAACTATGGCTACACCTTC.

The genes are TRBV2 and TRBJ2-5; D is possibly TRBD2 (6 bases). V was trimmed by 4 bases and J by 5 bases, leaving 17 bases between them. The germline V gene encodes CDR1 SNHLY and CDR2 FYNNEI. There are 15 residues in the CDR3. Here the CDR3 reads CASSGTLGGVETQYF. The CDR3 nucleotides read TGTGCCAGCAGTGGGACACTCGGAGGGGTGGAGACCCAGTACTTC. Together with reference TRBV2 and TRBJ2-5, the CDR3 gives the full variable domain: EPEVTQTPSHQVTQMGQEVILRCVPISNHLYFYWYRQILGQKVEFLVSFYNNEISEKSEIFDDQFSVERPDGSNFTLKIRSTKLEDSAMYFCASSGTLGGVETQYFGPGTRLLVL.

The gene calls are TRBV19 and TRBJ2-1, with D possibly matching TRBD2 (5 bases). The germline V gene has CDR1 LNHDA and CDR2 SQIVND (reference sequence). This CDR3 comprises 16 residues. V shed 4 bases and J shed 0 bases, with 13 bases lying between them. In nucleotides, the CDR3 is TGTGCCAGTAGTAAAGGAGGCTACAGCTCCTACAATGAGCAGTTCTTC. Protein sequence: CASSKGGYSSYNEQFF.

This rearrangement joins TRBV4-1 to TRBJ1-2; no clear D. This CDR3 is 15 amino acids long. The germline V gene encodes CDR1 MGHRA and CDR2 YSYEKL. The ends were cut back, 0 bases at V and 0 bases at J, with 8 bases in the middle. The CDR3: CASSQESVANYGYTF. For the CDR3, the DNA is TGCGCCAGCAGCCAAGAGAGTGTAGCTAACTATGGCTACACCTTC.

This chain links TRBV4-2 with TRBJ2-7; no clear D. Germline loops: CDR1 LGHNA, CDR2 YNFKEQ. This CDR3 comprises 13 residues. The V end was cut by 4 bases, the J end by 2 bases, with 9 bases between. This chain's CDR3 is CASSRALAYEQYF. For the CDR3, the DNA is TGTGCCAGCAGCCGGGCACTTGCCTACGAGCAGTACTTC.